The 25 T cell receptor beta chains below all came from one sample that was sequenced in a study of T-cell reconstitution after alpha-beta-depleted transplantation in children. Preparation of the TCRbeta library involved a method that used unique molecular identifiers. TCRdb analysed the PCR reads with MiXCR anew, one entry per CDR3 protein. Here the sample spans about 230,000 distinct CDR3 sequences, 11% being singletons. Sample: PBMCs, taken before TCRalphabeta/CD19-depleted stem cell transplant. The receptors were sampled from a child under two years old with acute myeloid leukemia, due to receive a stem cell transplant.

This clonotype was counted ten times or more. The chain is built from TRBV5-6 and TRBJ2-1; D unresolved. V lost 3 bases, J lost 7 bases, and 14 bases lay in between. From germline, CDR1 is SGHDT and CDR2 YYEEEE. CDR3 length: 14 residues. The CDR3 region has the DNA TGTGCCAGCAGCTGGGGTGAAGCCCGGAATGAGCAGTTCTTC. Translating gives CASSWGEARNEQFF. Using reference TRBV5-6 and TRBJ2-1 for the parts outside the CDR3, the full variable domain is DAGVTQSPTHLIKTRGQQVTLRCSPKSGHDTVSWYQQALGQGPQFIFQYYEEEERQRGNFPDRFSGHQFPNYSSELNVNALLLGDSALYLCASSWGEARNEQFFGPGTRLTVL.

About this clonotype: This may be a read error: a much more frequent sequence differs by one nucleotide. This rearrangement joins TRBV6-6 to TRBJ1-1; no clear D. The CDR3 runs to 12 residues. The germline V gene has CDR1 MNHNY and CDR2 SVGAGI (reference sequence). The V end lost 5 bases, the J end lost 0 bases, and 4 bases lay between the germline ends. CDR3 loop: CASSHLNTEAFF. Written as DNA, the CDR3 is TGTGCCAGCAGTCACCTGAACACTGAAGCTTTCTTT.

This clonotype was counted ten times or more. The V call is TRBV9, the J call TRBJ1-5; D gene uncertain. CDR3 length: 14 residues. Looked up from germline, CDR1 is SGDLS and CDR2 is YYNGEE. V lost 0 bases to trimming and J lost 4 bases, with 8 bases between them. In DNA, the CDR3 is TGTGCCAGCAGCGTAGATGGGTGGAATCAGCCCCAGCATTTT. It specifies CASSVDGWNQPQHF.

This clonotype occurred many times. This rearrangement joins TRBV12-3 or TRBV12-4 to TRBJ1-1; TRBD1 might be the D (6 bases). Trimming left V 5 bases short and J 5 bases short, with 18 bases between. CDR3 length: 15 amino acids. The CDR3 is CASSRILQGKTEAFF. The DNA of the CDR3 is TGTGCCAGCAGTCGCATACTACAGGGAAAAACTGAAGCTTTCTTT.

Ten or more counts support this clonotype. CDR3 region: CASSLLGDKETQYF. CDR3 nucleotides: TGTGCCAGTAGTCTCCTGGGGGACAAAGAGACCCAGTACTTC. The chain employs TRBV19 and TRBJ2-5; a possible D gene is TRBD1 (6 bases). The length of the CDR3 is 14 residues. Germline assignment: CDR1 LNHDA and CDR2 SQIVND (reference sequence). Trimming stripped 5 bases from V and 3 bases from J, with 13 bases between.

In its sample, this clonotype was seen many times. The chain carries TRBV4-2 and TRBJ2-7; no definite D call. CDR1 is LGHNA, CDR2 YNFKEQ, per germline. Deletions cut 2 bases from V and 1 base from J, with 6 bases between. The CDR3 runs 13 residues. DNA of the CDR3: TGTGCCAGCAGCCAATCTAGGTCCTACGAGCAGTACTTC. Amino acid sequence: CASSQSRSYEQYF.

This clonotype has a count of ten or more. V is TRBV7-2 and J is TRBJ2-3; the D gene is possibly TRBD2 (6 bases). Trimming cost V 4 bases and J 5 bases, with 16 bases left between them. Looked up from germline, CDR1 is SGHTA and CDR2 is FQGNSA. The CDR3 spans 15 residues. CDR3: CASSSELMGGDTQYF. The CDR3 nucleotides read TGTGCCAGCAGCTCGGAGTTAATGGGGGGAGATACGCAGTATTTT.

This clonotype was recorded many times. This rearrangement joins TRBV6-4 to TRBJ2-1; no definite D call. Germline V gene lookup returns CDR1 MRHNA and CDR2 SNTAGT. Trimming shortened V by 7 bases and J by 1 base, and 14 bases separated the two germline ends. The CDR3 is made up of 15 amino acids. CDR3 coding DNA: TGTGCCAGCACTAGGACCCCTGATTCCTACAATGAGCAGTTCTTC. Protein product: CASTRTPDSYNEQFF.

The table lists this clonotype with many counts. This sequence joins TRBV5-1 and TRBJ2-3; D remains ambiguous. There are 15 residues in the CDR3. V shed 4 bases and J shed 5 bases, with 17 bases lying between them. Per germline, CDR1 SGHRS and CDR2 YFSETQ. The CDR3 DNA sequence: TGCGCCAGCAGCAGTTTTGGCGAGCCTATAGATACGCAGTATTTT. The encoded protein is CASSSFGEPIDTQYF.

In this sample, this clonotype turned up many times. CDR3 DNA: TGTGCCAGCAGCCAAGATAGGGGTTTTCAGCCCCAGCATTTT. It codes for CASSQDRGFQPQHF. The J gene is TRBJ1-5, the V gene TRBV3-1; perhaps TRBD1 as D (5 bases). CDR3 size: 14 residues. Germline CDR1 reads LGHDT; CDR2 reads YNNKEL (reference sequence). The V end was cut by 0 bases, the J end by 6 bases, with 9 bases between.

Comment on this clonotype: A much larger clone is a single base away; this may be a read error. The V and J genes are TRBV7-8 and TRBJ2-1, with a possible D match to TRBD2 (6 bases). Trimming pared 1 base from V and 5 bases from J, leaving 15 bases between. CDR3 size: 16 residues. CDR1 and CDR2 from the germline V gene are SGHVS and FQNEAQ. The CDR3 nucleotides are TGTGCCAGCAGCTTAGAGCGGGCCCGGTCCAACAATGAGCAGTTCTTC. Protein sequence: CASSLERARSNNEQFF.

This clonotype was detected ten times or more. The chain couples TRBV29-1 to TRBJ1-2; D perhaps matches TRBD1 (5 bases). This CDR3 comprises 12 residues. V was shortened by 6 bases and J by 8 bases, with 16 bases between the two germline ends. CDR1 and CDR2 (germline): SQVTM, ANQGSEA. CDR3 sequence: CSVSPGPGGYTF. CDR3 nucleotides: TGCAGCGTATCCCCGGGGCCTGGGGGCTACACCTTC.

This clonotype appeared many times. V is TRBV29-1 and J is TRBJ1-5, with D hard to call. In germline, CDR1 is SQVTM, CDR2 ANQGSEA. Trimming removed 5 bases at V and 4 bases at J, with 18 bases between. The CDR3 contains 15 residues. The CDR3 region has the DNA TGCAGCGTTAAGAGGACCGCCTTTAGGAATCAGCCCCAGCATTTT. Translated, it gives CSVKRTAFRNQPQHF.

This clonotype was detected many times. The chain is built from TRBV20-1 and TRBJ2-5; D is unresolved. Germline V CDR1 and CDR2: DFQATT, SNEGSKA (reference sequence). The length of the CDR3 is 14 residues. Trimming pared 3 bases from V and 1 base from J, leaving 12 bases between. The CDR3 DNA sequence: TGCAGTGCTAGTCGCCCCAACTTCCAAGAGACCCAGTACTTC. This translates into CSASRPNFQETQYF.

In this sample, this clonotype turned up a few times. This chain links TRBV6-5 with TRBJ1-5, with 7 bases fitting TRBD1. Germline CDR1 reads MNHEY; CDR2 reads SVGAGI. V was pared by 7 bases and J by 4 bases, with 4 bases of the junction left unmatched. The CDR3 extends over 13 amino acids. In DNA, the CDR3 is TGTGCCAGCACCGACAGGGAGAATCAGCCCCAGCATTTT. Its protein product is CASTDRENQPQHF.

This clonotype was counted at least ten times. The chain links TRBV2 to TRBJ1-2; TRBD1 is a possible D gene (6 bases). Between the trimmed V and J ends, which lost 8 bases and 8 bases, there was a span of 21 bases. CDR3 length: 14 residues. The germline CDR1 and CDR2 sequences are SNHLY and FYNNEI. CDR3 protein: CASGHRQASRGYTF. Written as DNA, the CDR3 is TGTGCCAGCGGCCATCGACAGGCCTCTAGAGGCTACACCTTC.

This clonotype was counted ten times or more. The gene calls are TRBV5-6 and TRBJ2-5; 8 bases line up with TRBD1. V was pared by 2 bases and J by 4 bases, with 4 bases of the junction left unmatched. In germline, CDR1 is SGHDT, CDR2 YYEEEE. The CDR3 length is 14 residues. CDR3 loop: CASSFGTGRETQYF. The CDR3 DNA reads as TGTGCCAGCAGCTTCGGGACAGGACGAGAGACCCAGTACTTC. The full variable domain, its missing parts supplied by reference TRBV5-6 and TRBJ2-5, is DAGVTQSPTHLIKTRGQQVTLRCSPKSGHDTVSWYQQALGQGPQFIFQYYEEEERQRGNFPDRFSGHQFPNYSSELNVNALLLGDSALYLCASSFGTGRETQYFGPGTRLLVL.

This clonotype was observed a handful of times. V is TRBV19 and J is TRBJ2-1, with D tentatively TRBD2 (6 bases). Trimming pared 7 bases from V and 0 bases from J, leaving 16 bases between. This CDR3 spans 16 amino acids. Germline CDR1 LNHDA, CDR2 SQIVND (reference sequence). The CDR3 sequence is CASTGQAGSSYNEQFF. The DNA for the CDR3 is TGTGCCAGTACCGGGCAGGCGGGAAGCTCCTACAATGAGCAGTTCTTC. The full variable domain, rest sourced from reference TRBV19 and TRBJ2-1, is DGGITQSPKYLFRKEGQNVTLSCEQNLNHDAMYWYRQDPGQGLRLIYYSQIVNDFQKGDIAEGYSVSREKKESFPLTVTSAQKNPTAFYLCASTGQAGSSYNEQFFGPGTRLTVL.

Ten or more counts support this clonotype. The chain combines TRBV30 with TRBJ1-1; no firm D call. CDR3 length: 11 residues. Germline V gives CDR1 GTSNPN, CDR2 SVGIG (reference sequence). V lost 1 base, J lost 3 bases, and 3 bases lay in between. Here the CDR3 reads CAWSAYTEAFF. The CDR3 DNA sequence: TGTGCCTGGAGTGCTTACACTGAAGCTTTCTTT.

This clonotype came up many times. The gene calls are TRBV6-5 and TRBJ1-5; the D is unclear. CDR3 length equals 12 residues. The V end lost 7 bases, the J end lost 2 bases, and 6 bases lay between the germline ends. Germline CDR1 MNHEY, CDR2 SVGAGI. The CDR3 reads CASKSGNQPQHF. CDR3 bases: TGTGCCAGCAAAAGCGGCAATCAGCCCCAGCATTTT.

This clonotype was seen at least ten times. The rearrangement joins TRBV28 to TRBJ2-2; D gene ambiguous. Germline loops: CDR1 MDHEN, CDR2 SYDVKM. This CDR3 is built from 15 residues. Trimming shortened V by 2 bases and J by 0 bases, and 7 bases separated the two germline ends. The CDR3 protein is CASSLLVANTGELFF. CDR3 sequence (DNA): TGTGCCAGCAGTTTACTCGTCGCGAACACCGGGGAGCTGTTTTTT.

This clonotype has ten or more counts. The chain is built from TRBV14 and TRBJ2-6; D remains unclear. The V and J ends lost 3 bases and 2 bases respectively, with 2 bases between them. Germline V gives CDR1 SGHDN, CDR2 FVKESK. The CDR3 loop spans 13 amino acids. The CDR3 loop reads CASSHTGANVLTF. The CDR3 nucleotides read TGTGCCAGCAGCCACACTGGGGCCAACGTCCTGACTTTC.

This clonotype came up many times. The chain combines TRBV6-5 with TRBJ2-3; 8 nucleotides match TRBD2. Germline lookup yields CDR1 MNHEY and CDR2 SVGAGI. Losses at the gene ends were 6 bases for V and 0 bases for J; bases not matched to a gene: 2. The length of the CDR3 is 14 residues. CDR3 coding DNA: TGTGCCAGCAGGCCGGGGGGGAGCACAGATACGCAGTATTTT. Translating it yields CASRPGGSTDTQYF.

This clonotype has ten or more counts. The rearrangement joins TRBV30 to TRBJ1-6; no reliable D call. The germline V gene has CDR1 GTSNPN and CDR2 SVGIG (reference sequence). This CDR3 region has 12 residues. The V end was cut by 0 bases, the J end by 9 bases, with 6 bases between. The CDR3 sequence: CAWSVRRSPLHF. CDR3 nucleotide sequence: TGTGCCTGGAGTGTTCGTCGTTCACCCCTCCACTTT.

This clonotype has at least ten counts. In DNA form, the CDR3 reads TGCGCCAGCAGCTTGGTCAGCGGGGGGGCCGAGACCCAGTACTTC. It encodes CASSLVSGGAETQYF. The rearrangement uses TRBV5-1 and TRBJ2-5; 10 positions match TRBD2. Germline CDR1 SGHRS, CDR2 YFSETQ. The CDR3 totals 15 residues. With V trimmed by 0 bases and J by 5 bases, 4 bases remained unmatched.